This T cell receptor beta chain was captured by sequencing in a study of cytomegalovirus exposure and HLA in healthy donors. To note about this clone: Its antigen is currently unknown.

Measured with immunoSEQ multiplex PCR; TCRdb has only the in-frame clones, and not every one. The profile shows about 170,000 clones, 65% to 90% of them singletons. Whole-study findings and limits: Rare TCR sequences dominated, though some public TCRs recurred in many donors. The classifier reportedly diagnosed cytomegalovirus status with high sensitivity and specificity. That first-cohort TCR clusters tended to co-occur in the 130 or so validation repertoires was found in a later analysis.

V lost 5 bases and J lost 7, with 19 bases in between. The CDR3 runs to 14 residues. Germline V gives CDR1 SGHKS, CDR2 YYEKEE (reference sequence). Sequenced input: PBMCs. This rearrangement joins TRBV5-5 to TRBJ2-7; D is unresolved. The TCR sequence derives from a woman younger than 30 in good health and CMV-seronegative. In DNA, the CDR3 is TGTGCCAGCAGAACCACCTACCTGGCGGAGGAGCAGTACTTC. This codes for CASRTTYLAEEQYF. The variable domain in full, with the rest retrieved from reference TRBV5-5 and TRBJ2-7, is DAGVTQSPTHLIKTRGQQVTLRCSPISGHKSVSWYQQVLGQGPQFIFQYYEKEERGRGNFPDRFSARQFPNYSSELNVNALLLGDSALYLCASRTTYLAEEQYFGPGTRLTVT.